Detailed here is one T cell receptor (beta chain). A J-beta primer mix and a sample-barcoded 5' primer were used in a second PCR of about 6 to 12 cycles. TCRdb reprocessed the 5' RACE reads via MiXCR and lists one record per CDR3 protein. The table lists 1.5 million to 2 million distinct CDR3 sequences, 28% of them singletons. Trimming pared 1 base from V and 11 bases from J, leaving 14 bases between. The CDR3 runs 13 residues. This sample was taken from a study of blood T cells in healthy people across ages. This sequence originates from a woman aged 25 to 39 in good health. Sequenced sample: blood. The rearrangement uses TRBV12-3 or TRBV12-4 and TRBJ1-1; maybe TRBD1 (5 bases). This chain's CDR3 is CASSLGQPYGAFF. CDR3 bases: TGTGCCAGCAGTTTAGGACAGCCATACGGGGCTTTCTTT.